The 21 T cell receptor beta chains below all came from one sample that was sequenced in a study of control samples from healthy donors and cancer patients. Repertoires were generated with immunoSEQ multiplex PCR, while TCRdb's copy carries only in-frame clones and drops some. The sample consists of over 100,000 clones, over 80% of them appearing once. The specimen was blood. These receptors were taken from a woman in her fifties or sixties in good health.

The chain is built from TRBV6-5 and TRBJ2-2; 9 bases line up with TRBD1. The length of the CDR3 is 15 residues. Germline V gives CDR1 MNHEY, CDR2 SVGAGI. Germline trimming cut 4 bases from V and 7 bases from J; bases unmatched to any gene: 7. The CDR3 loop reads CASSSGTGKFGELFF. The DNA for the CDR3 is TGTGCCAGCAGTTCCGGGACAGGGAAATTCGGGGAGCTGTTTTTT.

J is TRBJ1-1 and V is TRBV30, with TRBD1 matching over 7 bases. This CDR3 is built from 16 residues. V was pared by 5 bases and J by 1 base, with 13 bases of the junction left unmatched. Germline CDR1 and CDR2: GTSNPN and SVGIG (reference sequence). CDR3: CAWDRDSGNWNTEAFF. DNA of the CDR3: TGTGCCTGGGACCGGGACAGCGGAAACTGGAACACTGAAGCTTTCTTT.

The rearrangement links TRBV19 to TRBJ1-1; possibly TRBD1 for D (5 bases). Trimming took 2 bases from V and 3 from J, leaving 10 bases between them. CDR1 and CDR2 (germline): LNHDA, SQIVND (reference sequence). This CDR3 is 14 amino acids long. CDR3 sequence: CASSIQGTHTEAFF. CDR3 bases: TGTGCCAGTAGTATACAGGGTACCCACACTGAAGCTTTCTTT. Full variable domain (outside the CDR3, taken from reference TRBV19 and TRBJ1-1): DGGITQSPKYLFRKEGQNVTLSCEQNLNHDAMYWYRQDPGQGLRLIYYSQIVNDFQKGDIAEGYSVSREKKESFPLTVTSAQKNPTAFYLCASSIQGTHTEAFFGQGTRLTVV.

The CDR3: CASSQDGRIEATQKLQAFF. DNA for the CDR3: TGTGCCAGCAGCCAGGACGGGCGAATTGAGGCCACCCAGAAACTCCAAGCTTTCTTT. J is TRBJ1-1 and V is TRBV5-4, with D hard to call. The germline CDR1 and CDR2 sequences are SGHNT and YYREEE (reference sequence). The CDR3 is 19 residues long. Trimming left V 4 bases short and J 9 bases short, with 34 bases between.

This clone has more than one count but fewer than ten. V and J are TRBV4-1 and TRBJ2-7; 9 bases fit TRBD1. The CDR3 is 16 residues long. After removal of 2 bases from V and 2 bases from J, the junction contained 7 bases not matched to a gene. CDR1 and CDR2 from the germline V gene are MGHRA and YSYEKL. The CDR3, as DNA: TGCGCCAGCAGCCAATTCCCCGGGACAGGGACCTACGAGCAGTACTTC. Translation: CASSQFPGTGTYEQYF.

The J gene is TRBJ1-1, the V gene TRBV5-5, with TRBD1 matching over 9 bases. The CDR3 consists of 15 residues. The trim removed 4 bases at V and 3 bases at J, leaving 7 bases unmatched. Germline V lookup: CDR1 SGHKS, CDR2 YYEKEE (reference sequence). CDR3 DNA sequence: TGTGCCAGCAGCACGGGACAGGGATTGGACACTGAAGCTTTCTTT. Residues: CASSTGQGLDTEAFF.

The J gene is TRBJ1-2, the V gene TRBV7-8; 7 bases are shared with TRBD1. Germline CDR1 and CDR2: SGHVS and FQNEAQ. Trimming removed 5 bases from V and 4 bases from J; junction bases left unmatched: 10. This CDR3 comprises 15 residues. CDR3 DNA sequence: TGTGCCAGCAGCGGAGGAGGCAGGGGGAGCTATGGCTACACCTTC. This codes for CASSGGGRGSYGYTF.

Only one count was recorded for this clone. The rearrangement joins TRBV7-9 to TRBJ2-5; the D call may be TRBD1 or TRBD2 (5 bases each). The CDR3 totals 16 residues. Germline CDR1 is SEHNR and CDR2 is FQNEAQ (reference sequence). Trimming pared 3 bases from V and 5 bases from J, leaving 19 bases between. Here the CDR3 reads CASSLPGDAAGETQYF. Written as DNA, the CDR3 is TGTGCCAGCAGCTTGCCCGGGGACGCCGCTGGGGAGACCCAGTACTTC.

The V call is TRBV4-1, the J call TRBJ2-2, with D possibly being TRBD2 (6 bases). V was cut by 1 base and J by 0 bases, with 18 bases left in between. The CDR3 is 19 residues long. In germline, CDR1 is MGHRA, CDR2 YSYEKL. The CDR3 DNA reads TGCGCCAGCAGCCAAGTGAGCGGGCGACTTACCCCGAACACCGGGGAGCTGTTTTTT. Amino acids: CASSQVSGRLTPNTGELFF.

CDR3 amino acids: CAISGPGTTTHNEQFF. DNA of the CDR3: TGTGCCATCAGTGGACCCGGGACGACAACCCACAATGAGCAGTTCTTC. This sequence joins TRBV10-3 and TRBJ2-1; either TRBD1 or TRBD2 may fit D (5 bases each). Germline V gene sequence: CDR1 ENHRY, CDR2 SYGVKD. The CDR3 length is 16 residues. V lost 4 bases, J lost 5 bases, and 18 bases lay in between.

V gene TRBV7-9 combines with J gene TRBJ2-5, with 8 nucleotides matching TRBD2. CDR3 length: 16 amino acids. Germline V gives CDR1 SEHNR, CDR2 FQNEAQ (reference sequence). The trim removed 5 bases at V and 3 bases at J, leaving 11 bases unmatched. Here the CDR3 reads CASSRSGWTSKETQYF. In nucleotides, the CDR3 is TGTGCCAGCAGCCGGAGTGGCTGGACTAGCAAAGAGACCCAGTACTTC.

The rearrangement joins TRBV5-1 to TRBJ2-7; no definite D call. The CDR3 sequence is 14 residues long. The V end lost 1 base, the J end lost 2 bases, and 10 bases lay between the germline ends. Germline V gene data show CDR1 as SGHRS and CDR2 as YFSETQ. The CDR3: CASSLSSTTYEQYF. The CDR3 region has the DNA TGCGCCAGCAGCTTGAGTTCCACTACCTACGAGCAGTACTTC.

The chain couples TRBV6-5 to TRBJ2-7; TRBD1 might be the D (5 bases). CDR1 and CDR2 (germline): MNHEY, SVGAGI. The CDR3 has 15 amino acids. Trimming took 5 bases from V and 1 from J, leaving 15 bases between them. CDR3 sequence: CASSPSWGVSYEQYF. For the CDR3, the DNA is TGTGCCAGCAGTCCCTCATGGGGCGTTTCCTACGAGCAGTACTTC.

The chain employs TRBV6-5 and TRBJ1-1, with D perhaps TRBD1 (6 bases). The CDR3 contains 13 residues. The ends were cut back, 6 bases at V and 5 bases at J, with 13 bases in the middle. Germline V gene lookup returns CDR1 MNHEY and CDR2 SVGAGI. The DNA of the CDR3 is TGTGCCAGCAGAAATGGGGGCATGACTGAAGCTTTCTTT. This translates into CASRNGGMTEAFF.

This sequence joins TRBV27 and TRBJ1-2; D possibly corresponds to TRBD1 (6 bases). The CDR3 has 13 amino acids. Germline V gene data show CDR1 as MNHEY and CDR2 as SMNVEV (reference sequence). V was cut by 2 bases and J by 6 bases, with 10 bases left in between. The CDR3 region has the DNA TGTGCCAGCAGTTTAGGTACAGGGAATGGCTACACCTTC. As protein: CASSLGTGNGYTF.

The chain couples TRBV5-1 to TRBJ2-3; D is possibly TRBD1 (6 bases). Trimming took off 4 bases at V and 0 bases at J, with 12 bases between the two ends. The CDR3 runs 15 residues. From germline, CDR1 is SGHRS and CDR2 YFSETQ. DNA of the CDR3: TGCGCCAGCAGCCTCGGGACACTTAGCACAGATACGCAGTATTTT. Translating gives CASSLGTLSTDTQYF. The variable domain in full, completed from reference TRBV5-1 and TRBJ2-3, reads KAGVTQTPRYLIKTRGQQVTLSCSPISGHRSVSWYQQTPGQGLQFLFEYFSETQRNKGNFPGRFSGRQFSNSRSEMNVSTLELGDSALYLCASSLGTLSTDTQYFGPGTRLTVL.

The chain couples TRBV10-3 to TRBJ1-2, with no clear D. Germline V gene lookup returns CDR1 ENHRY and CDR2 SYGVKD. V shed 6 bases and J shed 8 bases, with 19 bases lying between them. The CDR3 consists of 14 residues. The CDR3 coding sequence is TGTGCCATCAGACCGACCTCGTTCCCTGAGGGCTACACCTTC. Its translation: CAIRPTSFPEGYTF.

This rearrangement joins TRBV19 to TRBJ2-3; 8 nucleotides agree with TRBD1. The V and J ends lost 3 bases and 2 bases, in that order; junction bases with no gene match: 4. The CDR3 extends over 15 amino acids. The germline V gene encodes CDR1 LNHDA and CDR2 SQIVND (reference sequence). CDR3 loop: CASSIDRGSTDTQYF. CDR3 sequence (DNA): TGTGCCAGTAGTATCGACAGGGGATCCACAGATACGCAGTATTTT.

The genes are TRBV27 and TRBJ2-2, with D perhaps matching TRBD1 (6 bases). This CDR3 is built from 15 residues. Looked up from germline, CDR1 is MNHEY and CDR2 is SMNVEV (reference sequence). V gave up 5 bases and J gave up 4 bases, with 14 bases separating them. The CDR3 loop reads CASSAGAFGTGELFF. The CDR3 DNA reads TGTGCCAGCAGTGCAGGGGCTTTCGGCACCGGGGAGCTGTTTTTT.

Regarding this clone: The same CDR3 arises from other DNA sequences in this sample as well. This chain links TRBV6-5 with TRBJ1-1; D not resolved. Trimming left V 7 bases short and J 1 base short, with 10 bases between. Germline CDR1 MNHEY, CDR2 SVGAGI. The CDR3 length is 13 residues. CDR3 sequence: CASKGGSNTEAFF. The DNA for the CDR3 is TGTGCCAGCAAGGGCGGATCGAACACTGAAGCTTTCTTT.

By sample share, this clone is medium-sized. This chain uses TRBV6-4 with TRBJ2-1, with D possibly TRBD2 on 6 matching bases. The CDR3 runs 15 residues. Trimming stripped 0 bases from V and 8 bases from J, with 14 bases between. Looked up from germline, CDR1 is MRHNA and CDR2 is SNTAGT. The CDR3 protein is CASSDSTGSSDEQFF. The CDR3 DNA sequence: TGTGCCAGCAGTGACTCTACCGGGAGTAGTGATGAGCAGTTCTTC.